The source of this T cell receptor beta chain is a study of spatial heterogeneity in lung cancer. The overall study: Detected beta-chain sequences consistently exceeded alpha-chain sequences.

This clonotype was detected ten times or more. No antigen is known for it. CDR3 length: 15 amino acids. J gave up 7 bases and V 3 bases, and 4 bases lay outside the gene matches. TCRdb re-called the 5' RACE reads with MiXCR, one entry per CDR3 protein. The table shows 7,500 to 10,000 distinct CDR3 sequences, with 8% to 10% occurring only once. Overall study results and limits: Tumor mutation counts were tracked by expanded intratumoral alpha and beta TCR counts.

The time point: sample taken at primary tumor resection. The donor group consisted of under 90 patients who had untreated, early-stage non-small cell lung cancer. Tumor, nontumor lung or frozen PBMC supplied whole RNA, sequenced without sorting. The sequence came from a female donor with early-stage non-small cell lung cancer. The rearrangement joins TRBV12-3 or TRBV12-4 to TRBJ1-6, with 9 bases fitting TRBD1. The sequencing here drew on lung tumor tissue, taken at surgery. For the CDR3, the DNA is TGTGCCAGCAGTTTCTCCGGACAGGGGAATTCACCCCTCCACTTT. It specifies CASSFSGQGNSPLHF.